Detailed here is one TCR beta chain. As yet, its antigen is unknown. Chemo-refractory metastatic non-small-cell lung cancer patients underwent focal radiation alongside CTLA-4 blockade with ipilimumab. The data derive from a study of radiotherapy plus CTLA-4 blockade in lung cancer. Turning to the study itself: Patients showed objective responses in 15% to 20% of cases and disease control in under 35%. Broader study findings: After radiotherapy and ipilimumab, tumor-derived clones expanded in peripheral blood.

Clones were sequenced by immunoSEQ multiplex PCR, and TCRdb holds only the in-frame ones, with some missing. The sample carries 55,000 to 70,000 clones, over 75% recorded once. The clonotype originates from a human donor with non-small cell lung cancer who had a complete response to radiotherapy plus ipilimumab. The specimen was peripheral blood, collected from a patient treated with radiotherapy plus ipilimumab.

This CDR3 reads CASSLALQSSGANVLTF. CDR3 nucleotide sequence: TGCGCCAGCAGCTTGGCCCTACAGAGCTCTGGGGCCAACGTCCTGACTTTC. The chain employs TRBV5-1 and TRBJ2-6; D is unclear. In germline, CDR1 is SGHRS, CDR2 YFSETQ. The CDR3 length is 17 residues. Trimming cost V 0 bases and J 0 bases, with 10 bases left between them. Full variable domain (rest looked up from reference TRBV5-1 and TRBJ2-6): KAGVTQTPRYLIKTRGQQVTLSCSPISGHRSVSWYQQTPGQGLQFLFEYFSETQRNKGNFPGRFSGRQFSNSRSEMNVSTLELGDSALYLCASSLALQSSGANVLTFGAGSRLTVL.